This entry lists 28 T cell receptor beta chains sequenced from one sample in a study of identical twins. TCRdb called the 5' RACE reads again in MiXCR, with one record for every CDR3 protein. The sample has hundreds of thousands of distinct CDR3 sequences; over 9% are singletons. The same sample was also used in a study of yellow fever vaccine responses in identical twins.

Sample: PBMCs. These receptor sequences come from a woman aged 18-29 years in good health.

This clonotype was observed many times. The chain employs TRBV12-3 or TRBV12-4 and TRBJ2-7, with TRBD2 identical over 7 bases. V lost 8 bases, J lost 2 bases, and 9 bases stayed unmatched. The CDR3 loop spans 14 amino acids. CDR3 loop: CASQEGAGPYEQYF. CDR3 DNA sequence: TGTGCCAGCCAAGAGGGAGCGGGGCCCTACGAGCAGTACTTC.

This clonotype was found a few times. The rearrangement links TRBV4-1 to TRBJ2-5; maybe TRBD1 (7 bases). V gave up 3 bases and J gave up 5 bases, with 19 bases separating them. The length of the CDR3 is 16 residues. Per the germline V gene, CDR1 is MGHRA and CDR2 is YSYEKL. The CDR3, as DNA: TGCGCCAGCAGCCAGACCCCGACAGGGACTCAGGAGACCCAGTACTTC. Amino acids: CASSQTPTGTQETQYF.

Only a few counts were recorded for this clonotype. V gene TRBV6-1 combines with J gene TRBJ2-1; a weak D match, TRBD1 (6 bases). V dropped 5 bases and J dropped 6 bases, with 17 bases sitting between them. This CDR3 is built from 15 residues. Germline loops: CDR1 MNHNS, CDR2 SASEGT. Here the CDR3 DNA reads TGTGCCAGCAGTACCGGTTCGCTAGGGGGCAATGAGCAGTTCTTC. It codes for CASSTGSLGGNEQFF.

At least ten counts were recorded for this clonotype. This rearrangement joins TRBV5-6 to TRBJ2-7, with D unclear. CDR3 length: 13 amino acids. The germline gives CDR1 SGHDT, CDR2 YYEEEE. The V gene lost 3 bases and the J gene lost 3 bases, with 10 bases spanning the gap. CDR3 nucleotide sequence: TGTGCCAGCAGCTACCAGGACCGCTACGAGCAGTACGTC. Encoded protein: CASSYQDRYEQYV.

This clonotype was observed a handful of times. This sequence joins TRBV7-9 and TRBJ1-2, with D hard to call. The CDR3 is 14 amino acids. Looked up from germline, CDR1 is SEHNR and CDR2 is FQNEAQ (reference sequence). Trimming cost V 1 base and J 8 bases, with 14 bases left between them. The CDR3 loop is CASSLVERLGGYTF. CDR3 bases: TGTGCCAGCAGCTTAGTTGAGCGCCTGGGGGGCTACACCTTC. Drawing the rest from reference TRBV7-9 and TRBJ1-2, the complete variable domain is DTGVSQNPRHKITKRGQNVTFRCDPISEHNRLYWYRQTLGQGPEFLTYFQNEAQLEKSRLLSDRFSAERPKGSFSTLEIQRTEQGDSAMYLCASSLVERLGGYTFGSGTRLTVV.

This clonotype was seen a few times. The chain couples TRBV18 to TRBJ2-3; no clear D gene. V was cut by 2 bases and J by 0 bases, with 9 bases left in between. Germline lookup yields CDR1 KGHSH and CDR2 LQKENI. This CDR3 has 15 residues. This chain's CDR3 is CASSPEPYSTDTQYF. CDR3 DNA: TGTGCCAGCTCACCAGAACCGTACAGCACAGATACGCAGTATTTT.

This clonotype was recorded at least ten times. The genes are TRBV9 and TRBJ2-5, with TRBD2 matching over 9 bases. This CDR3 has 15 residues. V was clipped by 3 bases and J by 4 bases; unmatched bases: 7. Germline V gives CDR1 SGDLS, CDR2 YYNGEE. CDR3 loop: CASSATSGPPETQYF. For the CDR3, the DNA is TGTGCCAGCAGCGCGACTAGCGGCCCTCCAGAGACCCAGTACTTC.

The rearrangement links TRBV6-1 to TRBJ1-1; 8 bases agree with TRBD1. Per germline, CDR1 MNHNS and CDR2 SASEGT. The J segment lost 4 bases and the V segment lost 5 bases, leaving 9 bases of the junction unmatched. The CDR3 sequence is 15 residues long. In DNA form, the CDR3 reads TGTGCCAGCAGTAAGACAGGGGTACTAGGCACTGAAGCTTTCTTT. It is translated as CASSKTGVLGTEAFF.

The count of this clonotype is one. The chain couples TRBV7-8 to TRBJ2-2; tentative D call: TRBD1 (6 bases). Germline CDR1 reads SGHVS; CDR2 reads FQNEAQ. V gave up 7 bases and J gave up 7 bases, with 13 bases separating them. The CDR3 runs 13 residues. In nucleotides, the CDR3 is TGTGCCAGCACAGGGACACGGGGCGGGGAGCTGTTTTTT. This translates into CASTGTRGGELFF.

There are a few counts of this clonotype. The chain couples TRBV28 to TRBJ2-1, with 10 bases aligning to TRBD1. J was trimmed by 9 bases and V by 3 bases; bases with no gene match: 11. The length of the CDR3 is 16 residues. The V gene's germline CDR1 is MDHEN and CDR2 SYDVKM. CDR3 residues: CASSFTAGQGSSEQFF. CDR3 nucleotides: TGTGCCAGCAGTTTTACTGCGGGACAGGGGTCGAGTGAGCAGTTCTTC.

This chain uses TRBV18 with TRBJ1-1; D ambiguous. Germline V gene data show CDR1 as KGHSH and CDR2 as LQKENI. This CDR3 is 13 amino acids long. The germline V and J ends were trimmed by 4 bases and 7 bases, with 13 bases remaining between them. The chain's CDR3 is CASSLADQREAFF. DNA of the CDR3: TGTGCCAGCTCACTGGCAGACCAACGTGAAGCTTTCTTT.

The chain links TRBV5-1 to TRBJ2-7; D assignment may be TRBD1 or TRBD2 (6 bases each). Germline V gives CDR1 SGHRS, CDR2 YFSETQ. The CDR3 has 14 amino acids. Trimming pared 5 bases from V and 5 bases from J, leaving 17 bases between. The CDR3 protein is CASSEGGLTNEQYV. CDR3 sequence (DNA): TGCGCCAGCAGTGAGGGGGGTCTTACGAACGAGCAGTACGTC.

This clonotype was recorded many times. V usage is TRBV4-2 and J usage is TRBJ2-7; the match to TRBD2 covers 10 bases. J gave up 3 bases and V 1 base, and 0 bases lay outside the gene matches. This CDR3 spans 14 amino acids. Germline CDR1 is LGHNA and CDR2 is YNFKEQ. CDR3 sequence (DNA): TGTGCCAGCAGCCAAGGACTAGCGGGCTACGAGCAGTACTTC. Its translation: CASSQGLAGYEQYF.

This chain joins TRBV4-1 and TRBJ2-7; possibly TRBD2 for D (5 bases). Germline lookup yields CDR1 MGHRA and CDR2 YSYEKL. The CDR3 consists of 16 residues. With 3 bases removed from V and 0 bases from J, the gap between germline ends came to 15 bases. The CDR3 bases are TGCGCCAGCAGCCACGGACGGGGTACCCTCTCCTACGAGCAGTACTTC. It translates to CASSHGRGTLSYEQYF.

CDR3 in DNA: TGTGCCAGCAGCCAGTGGAGTACAGATACGCAGTATTTT. The encoded protein is CASSQWSTDTQYF. V gene TRBV14 combines with J gene TRBJ2-3; no clear D. V lost 3 bases and J 3 bases, leaving 7 bases between the germline ends. Per the germline V gene, CDR1 is SGHDN and CDR2 is FVKESK. CDR3 length equals 13 residues.

The V gene is TRBV29-1, the J gene TRBJ1-3; 9 bases line up with TRBD1. With 4 bases clipped from V and 2 bases from J, the junction kept 0 bases outside the gene matches. The CDR3 is made up of 13 amino acids. Germline assignment: CDR1 SQVTM and CDR2 ANQGSEA. CDR3 sequence: CSVGDRAGNTIYF. CDR3 nucleotides: TGCAGCGTTGGGGACAGGGCTGGAAACACCATATATTTT.

This rearrangement joins TRBV10-3 to TRBJ2-1; no clear D. The length of the CDR3 is 15 residues. The germline gives CDR1 ENHRY, CDR2 SYGVKD. V was shortened by 0 bases and J by 2 bases, with 8 bases between the two germline ends. In DNA form, the CDR3 reads TGTGCCATCAGTGAGTCGGGCGGAACCTACAATGAGCAGTTCTTC. Translated, it gives CAISESGGTYNEQFF.

The table lists this clonotype with a few counts. The chain has TRBV2 and TRBJ1-6; unclear D gene. Germline CDR1 and CDR2: SNHLY and FYNNEI. This CDR3 is 14 amino acids long. V lost 7 bases and J lost 6, with 13 bases in between. The CDR3 region is CASNLDGRNSPLHF. In nucleotides, the CDR3 is TGTGCCAGCAATCTGGACGGACGTAATTCACCCCTCCACTTT. Complete variable domain (other parts from reference TRBV2 and TRBJ1-6): EPEVTQTPSHQVTQMGQEVILRCVPISNHLYFYWYRQILGQKVEFLVSFYNNEISEKSEIFDDQFSVERPDGSNFTLKIRSTKLEDSAMYFCASNLDGRNSPLHFGNGTRLTVT.

This rearrangement joins TRBV27 to TRBJ2-3; D is ambiguous. The CDR3 spans 13 residues. The germline gives CDR1 MNHEY, CDR2 SMNVEV (reference sequence). V dropped 7 bases and J dropped 2 bases, with 10 bases sitting between them. The CDR3 loop reads CASMPGFTDTQYF. DNA of the CDR3: TGTGCCAGCATGCCGGGTTTCACAGATACGCAGTATTTT.

This rearrangement joins TRBV9 to TRBJ1-1, with a tentative D call TRBD1 (5 bases). This CDR3 comprises 15 residues. Trimming shortened V by 0 bases and J by 1 base, and 10 bases separated the two germline ends. Germline lookup yields CDR1 SGDLS and CDR2 YYNGEE. The CDR3 nucleotides read TGTGCCAGCAGCGTAGAGGACATAAAGAACACTGAAGCTTTCTTT. Protein product: CASSVEDIKNTEAFF.

In this sample, this clonotype turned up a few times. The V gene is TRBV20-1, the J gene TRBJ2-3; possibly TRBD1 or TRBD2 for D (5 bases each). CDR1 is DFQATT and CDR2 is SNEGSKA in the germline V gene (reference sequence). This CDR3 comprises 15 residues. Trimming took off 5 bases at V and 2 bases at J, with 17 bases between the two ends. The CDR3 nucleotides read TGCAGTGCTTGGGACGGGCAACGATACACAGATACGCAGTATTTT. This sequence encodes CSAWDGQRYTDTQYF.

This clonotype showed up many times. This sequence joins TRBV24-1 and TRBJ2-3; D remains ambiguous. CDR1 KGHDR and CDR2 SFDVKD come from the germline V gene. Trimming took 1 base from V and 1 from J, leaving 2 bases between them. This CDR3 has 13 amino acids. CDR3 coding DNA: TGTGCCACCAGTGATTTTGGCACAGATACGCAGTATTTT. Translation gives CATSDFGTDTQYF.

This clonotype has a handful of counts. The chain joins TRBV18 to TRBJ1-5; D is uncertain. Trimming pared 2 bases from V and 6 bases from J, leaving 11 bases between. Germline V gene data show CDR1 as KGHSH and CDR2 as LQKENI. This CDR3 contains 14 residues. The CDR3 here is CASSPFGDGQPQHF. DNA of the CDR3: TGTGCCAGCTCACCATTTGGGGATGGTCAGCCCCAGCATTTT.

This clonotype showed up just a few times. The CDR3 coding sequence is TGTGCCAGTAGTCGGGGTTTCGCGAACACCGGGGAGCTGTTTTTT. Protein sequence: CASSRGFANTGELFF. The V and J genes are TRBV19 and TRBJ2-2; TRBD2 might be the D (5 bases). The ends were cut back, 5 bases at V and 0 bases at J, with 10 bases in the middle. From germline, CDR1 is LNHDA and CDR2 SQIVND (reference sequence). The CDR3 covers 15 residues.

This clonotype was recorded at least ten times. The V call is TRBV5-5, the J call TRBJ2-2; maybe TRBD2 (7 bases). The CDR3 runs to 15 residues. The germline CDR1 and CDR2 sequences are SGHKS and YYEKEE (reference sequence). The ends were cut back, 5 bases at V and 5 bases at J, with 16 bases in the middle. CDR3 sequence (DNA): TGTGCCAGCAGAGACGGGGGGCTTTTTACCGGGGAGCTGTTTTTT. Its translation is CASRDGGLFTGELFF.

The CDR3 loop is CASTRSTDRATGELFF. CDR3 bases: TGCGCCAGTACCCGATCGACGGACAGGGCCACCGGGGAGCTGTTTTTT. The V gene is TRBV5-1, the J gene TRBJ2-2; 8 positions match TRBD1. V dropped 8 bases and J dropped 4; count of bases not matched to a gene: 13. Germline V gives CDR1 SGHRS, CDR2 YFSETQ. This CDR3 is built from 16 residues.

This clonotype showed up many times. The chain uses TRBV12-3 or TRBV12-4 and TRBJ2-7; D not certain. This CDR3 has 11 amino acids. With 2 bases removed from V and 6 bases from J, the gap between germline ends came to 5 bases. Here the CDR3 reads CASSLSSEQYF. The CDR3 bases are TGTGCCAGCAGTTTAAGTAGCGAGCAGTACTTC.

The chain has TRBV5-1 and TRBJ2-1; TRBD1 matches at 7 bases. The CDR3 sequence is 16 residues long. The junction had 7 bases not matched to a gene; V was cut back by 3 bases and J by 1 base. Germline V gene data show CDR1 as SGHRS and CDR2 as YFSETQ. For the CDR3, the DNA is TGCGCCAGCAGCTCCCGACAGGGCCTTTCCTACAATGAGCAGTTCTTC. Its translation: CASSSRQGLSYNEQFF.